A selection of T cell receptor beta chains follows, all from one sample in a study of graft-versus-host responses after intestinal transplantation. Some clones are missing from TCRdb's copy, which holds only in-frame ones; the method was immunoSEQ multiplex PCR. The sample shows around 110,000 clones, around 90% of them seen only once. No cognate antigen is known for these TCRs. The starting material was unstimulated CD4+ T cells sorted from spleen or lymph node cells, obtained before transplant. All receptors derive from a human donor who was the organ donor for an intestinal transplant. Each CDR3 is given with its conserved first and last residue. D genes are given only for firm matches. Clone size is given for some rows only: seen once, a few or many times, or a class if the clone is expanded.

v_gene	d_gene	abundance	j_gene	CDR3nt	CDR3aa
TRBV27	-	once	TRBJ2-1	TGTGCCAGCAGTTTATCCTGGGGGACCTCCTACAATGAGCAGTTCTTC	CASSLSWGTSYNEQFF
TRBV19	-	once	TRBJ2-3	TGTGCCAGTTGTCGGGGGTCTAGCACAGATACGCAGTATTTT	CASCRGSSTDTQYF
TRBV7-3	-	-	TRBJ2-6	TGTGCCAGCAGCTCTAAGGGAAGGAGCTCTGGGGCCAACGTCCTGACTTTC	CASSSKGRSSGANVLTF
TRBV5-1	TRBD2	once	TRBJ2-3	TGCGCCAGCAGCTTGACTAGCGGGCGGAGCACAGATACGCAGTATTTT	CASSLTSGRSTDTQYF
TRBV10-1	-	-	TRBJ2-2	TGCGCCAGCAGCTTTGACACCCCCGGGGAGCTGTTTTTT	CASSFDTPGELFF
TRBV9	TRBD2	-	TRBJ2-1	TGTGCCAGCAGCCAGACTAGCGGGGGTCCCTATGAGCAGTTCTTC	CASSQTSGGPYEQFF
TRBV11-2	TRBD2	-	TRBJ2-7	TGTGCCAGCAGCTTGGCGGGAGCTGGGGAGCAGTACTTC	CASSLAGAGEQYF
TRBV9	-	-	TRBJ1-4	TGTGCCAGCACCCGAGGGACCTACTTTAATGAAAAACTGTTTTTT	CASTRGTYFNEKLFF
TRBV10-1	-	-	TRBJ2-7	TGCGCCAGCAGTGAGTCGTCGCGCCGACATGGGGAGCAGTACTTC	CASSESSRRHGEQYF
TRBV6-1	-	-	TRBJ1-1	TGTGCCACCGAGGAGGGGTTCAGTACTGAAGCTTTCTTT	CATEEGFSTEAFF
TRBV29-1	-	-	TRBJ1-1	TGCAGCGTTGGCTCCGTTATGAACACTGAAGCTTTCTTT	CSVGSVMNTEAFF
TRBV5-1	TRBD2	-	TRBJ2-3	TGCGCCAGCAGCTTTCTAGCGGGGGTGGCAGATACGCAGTATTTT	CASSFLAGVADTQYF
TRBV7-2	-	-	TRBJ2-3	TGTGCCAGCAGCTTAGTATCGGCCCCGTATTTT	CASSLVSAPYF
TRBV11-2	-	-	TRBJ2-5	TGTGCCAGCAGCTTAGAGGAGACCCAGTACTTC	CASSLEETQYF
TRBV5-4	TRBD1	-	TRBJ2-1	TGTGCCAGCAGCGCGAGACAGGGGACCTACAATGAGCAGTTCTTC	CASSARQGTYNEQFF
TRBV29-1	TRBD2	-	TRBJ2-1	TGCAGCTCCTGGACTAGCGGGAGGGGAAATGAGCAGTTCTTC	CSSWTSGRGNEQFF
TRBV5-1	-	-	TRBJ2-4	TGCGCCAGCAGCTTCTCTAGCCTAGACATTCAGTACTTC	CASSFSSLDIQYF
TRBV4-2	TRBD1	-	TRBJ2-7	TGTGCCAGCAGCCAGACAGGGGACGCCTACGAGCAGTACTTC	CASSQTGDAYEQYF
TRBV7-2	-	-	TRBJ2-1	TGTGCCAGCAGCGTGGGCGGGGCTTACAATGAGCAGTTCTTC	CASSVGGAYNEQFF
TRBV7-2	TRBD1	-	TRBJ2-5	TGTGCCAGCAGCTTAGGGATACAGGGGGTCCAAGAGACCCAGTACTTC	CASSLGIQGVQETQYF
TRBV6-5	-	-	TRBJ1-2	TGTGCCAGCAGTCCTACAGGAGACTATGGCTACACCTTC	CASSPTGDYGYTF
TRBV6-4	TRBD1	-	TRBJ1-2	TGTGCCAGCAGGGACAGGAACTATGGCTACACCTTC	CASRDRNYGYTF
TRBV25-1	-	-	TRBJ1-3	TGTGCCAGCAGTCCAAAAGGGGGGGACTGGGCTGGAAACACCATATATTTT	CASSPKGGDWAGNTIYF
TRBV19	TRBD1	once	TRBJ2-5	TGTGCCAGTAGCACCGACAGGGACGAGACCCAGTACTTC	CASSTDRDETQYF
TRBV10-3	-	once	TRBJ2-2	TGTGCCATCAGTGAAAACACCGGGGAGCTGTTTTTT	CAISENTGELFF
TRBV29-1	-	once	TRBJ1-1	TGCAGCGTTGAAGACTCCTGGATTTACACTGAAGCTTTCTTT	CSVEDSWIYTEAFF
TRBV6-5	-	-	TRBJ1-3	TGTGCCAGCAGTGAAGCGACGGTGATATATTTT	CASSEATVIYF
TRBV7-7	-	-	TRBJ2-1	TGTGCCAGCAGCTTATACGACTCCGCAGAGCAGTTCTTC	CASSLYDSAEQFF
TRBV7-2	-	-	TRBJ2-3	TGTGCCAGCACCAAGTCACAGCTCACAGATACGCAGTATTTT	CASTKSQLTDTQYF
TRBV7-3	-	-	TRBJ2-2	TGTGCCAGCAGCCCCCTCGCGTCCACGGCCGGGGAGCTGTTTTTT	CASSPLASTAGELFF
TRBV6-5	TRBD2	-	TRBJ2-3	TGTGCCACCGATCCGGGGGGTGGCACAGATACGCAGTATTTT	CATDPGGGTDTQYF